The 26 T cell receptor beta chains below come from one sample, sequenced in a study of CD8+ T cells in alopecia areata. The authors extracted RNA and reverse transcribed it into cDNA as the sequencing template. Sequenced by immunoSEQ multiplex PCR; TCRdb stores in-frame clones only, minus some. The sample includes 65,000 to 90,000 clones, just over 50% of them seen just once. Sequenced material: NKG2D-high CD8+ T cells sorted from blood. All receptors derive from a human donor with alopecia areata.

The table lists this clone with a few counts. Other DNA sequences in the same sample also yield this CDR3. For the CDR3, the DNA is TGCAGCGTTGAAGGGAGCTACGAGCAGTACTTC. Translated: CSVEGSYEQYF. V and J are TRBV29-1 and TRBJ2-7; D remains ambiguous. The CDR3 spans 11 residues. V lost 1 base, J lost 3 bases, and 4 bases lay in between. Germline assignment: CDR1 SQVTM and CDR2 ANQGSEA.

This clone was found once. The rearrangement uses TRBV23-1 and TRBJ2-1, with D perhaps TRBD2 (6 bases). TRBV23-1 is filed as an ORF, its function uncertain. V dropped 2 bases and J dropped 7 bases, with 18 bases sitting between them. The CDR3 consists of 16 residues. The CDR3 nucleotides are TGCGCCAGCAGTCAAAAAATGGCGGGAATTGGTAATGAGCAGTTCTTC. Protein product: CASSQKMAGIGNEQFF.

This clone appeared a few times. The V gene is TRBV23-1, the J gene TRBJ2-1; weak D call: TRBD1 (6 bases). TRBV23-1 is placed among ORFs of uncertain function. There are 14 residues in the CDR3. Trimming cost V 7 bases and J 5 bases, with 15 bases left between them. CDR3 DNA: TGCGCCAGCACCACGACAGGTCCCCACAATGAGCAGTTCTTC. It translates to CASTTTGPHNEQFF.

This chain connects TRBV6-1 to TRBJ2-3; D is unresolved. Germline loops: CDR1 MNHNS, CDR2 SASEGT. V was trimmed by 5 bases and J by 4 bases, leaving 7 bases between them. The CDR3 loop spans 12 amino acids. This CDR3 is CASSHRADTQYF. The CDR3 DNA is TGTGCCAGCAGTCACCGGGCAGATACGCAGTATTTT.

The chain carries TRBV29-1 and TRBJ2-5; no clear D. The V end lost 6 bases, the J end lost 2 bases, and 19 bases lay between the germline ends. CDR1 and CDR2 from the germline V gene are SQVTM and ANQGSEA. The CDR3 covers 15 residues. The CDR3 sequence: CSVPKPGEQQETQYF. The DNA for the CDR3 is TGCAGCGTACCCAAGCCGGGTGAGCAACAAGAGACCCAGTACTTC.

This clone was detected a few times. The chain links TRBV28 to TRBJ2-3; possibly TRBD2 for D (5 bases). This CDR3 is built from 15 residues. CDR1 MDHEN and CDR2 SYDVKM come from the germline V gene. V was pared by 3 bases and J by 4 bases, with 14 bases between. CDR3 sequence (DNA): TGTGCCAGCAGTTTGGTGCCGGGATACCCAGATACGCAGTATTTT. Amino acid sequence: CASSLVPGYPDTQYF.

The J gene is TRBJ2-5, the V gene TRBV15, with D uncertain. V lost 0 bases, J lost 2 bases, and 13 bases lay in between. This CDR3 has 16 residues. CDR1 is LNHNV and CDR2 is YYDKDF in the germline V gene (reference sequence). CDR3 DNA: TGTGCCACCAGCAGAGATGTCTGGGTATCGCAAGAGACCCAGTACTTC. Amino acid sequence: CATSRDVWVSQETQYF.

This clone was recorded a few times. The chain combines TRBV5-6 with TRBJ2-3; D is perhaps TRBD1 or TRBD2 (5 bases each). The CDR3 is made up of 18 amino acids. V was cut by 4 bases and J by 2 bases, with 23 bases left in between. Germline V gene data show CDR1 as SGHDT and CDR2 as YYEEEE. The CDR3 nucleotides read TGTGCCAGCAGCGGTGGGGACGCCGTAGTAGGAGTCACAGATACGCAGTATTTT. Amino acids: CASSGGDAVVGVTDTQYF. Full variable domain (missing parts from reference TRBV5-6 and TRBJ2-3): DAGVTQSPTHLIKTRGQQVTLRCSPKSGHDTVSWYQQALGQGPQFIFQYYEEEERQRGNFPDRFSGHQFPNYSSELNVNALLLGDSALYLCASSGGDAVVGVTDTQYFGPGTRLTVL.

The chain carries TRBV4-1 and TRBJ2-7; 14 bases are a match to TRBD2. The CDR3 sequence is 17 residues long. CDR1 and CDR2 from the germline V gene are MGHRA and YSYEKL. J lost 4 bases, V lost 2 bases, and 7 bases had no gene match. CDR3 in amino acids: CASSQLGLAGGDYEQYF. In DNA form, the CDR3 reads TGCGCCAGCAGCCAATTAGGACTAGCGGGGGGTGATTACGAGCAGTACTTC.

V usage is TRBV4-1 and J usage is TRBJ2-7; no definite D call. The germline gives CDR1 MGHRA, CDR2 YSYEKL. CDR3 size: 13 residues. V shed 0 bases and J shed 6 bases, with 9 bases lying between them. The CDR3 region is CASSQDGKAEQYF. The DNA for the CDR3 is TGCGCCAGCAGCCAAGACGGCAAGGCCGAGCAGTACTTC.

The rearrangement uses TRBV4-1 and TRBJ1-6; possible D gene TRBD1, 5 bases. The germline CDR1 and CDR2 sequences are MGHRA and YSYEKL. There are 15 residues in the CDR3. Trimming stripped 0 bases from V and 9 bases from J, with 12 bases between. CDR3 nucleotides: TGCGCCAGCAGCCAAGATATGGGGCTTGGTTCACCCCTCCACTTT. This translates into CASSQDMGLGSPLHF.

The V call is TRBV4-1, the J call TRBJ2-3; D possibly uses TRBD1 or TRBD2 (6 bases each). V was shortened by 0 bases and J by 2 bases, with 12 bases between the two germline ends. This CDR3 is built from 16 residues. Per the germline V gene, CDR1 is MGHRA and CDR2 is YSYEKL. CDR3 nucleotides: TGCGCCAGCAGCCAAGAGACCGGGGGCCCCACAGATACGCAGTATTTT. This gives the protein CASSQETGGPTDTQYF.

This clone was seen a handful of times. The chain links TRBV14 to TRBJ2-5; D may be TRBD2 (6 bases). The CDR3 is 15 amino acids. V was clipped by 4 bases and J by 3 bases, with 15 bases between them. CDR1 is SGHDN and CDR2 is FVKESK in the germline V gene. The CDR3 nucleotides are TGTGCCAGCAGCCGCCGTACGGCGGGGAAAGAGACCCAGTACTTC. Its translation is CASSRRTAGKETQYF. The full variable domain, rest sourced from reference TRBV14 and TRBJ2-5, is EAGVTQFPSHSVIEKGQTVTLRCDPISGHDNLYWYRRVMGKEIKFLLHFVKESKQDESGMPNNRFLAERTGGTYSTLKVQPAELEDSGVYFCASSRRTAGKETQYFGPGTRLLVL.

J is TRBJ2-3 and V is TRBV28; D remains ambiguous. In germline, CDR1 is MDHEN, CDR2 SYDVKM. V was pared by 7 bases and J by 4 bases, with 15 bases between. The CDR3 runs to 14 residues. CDR3 sequence reads: CASKAAIAADTQYF. The CDR3 nucleotides read TGTGCCAGCAAGGCAGCCATCGCGGCAGATACGCAGTATTTT.

This clone was recorded many times. This rearrangement joins TRBV7-8 to TRBJ2-7; 13 nucleotides agree with TRBD2. This CDR3 comprises 19 residues. The J segment lost 0 bases and the V segment lost 1 base, leaving 9 bases of the junction unmatched. Germline CDR1 is SGHVS and CDR2 is FQNEAQ. The CDR3 spells CASSLVGGLAGPNSYEQYF. CDR3 nucleotide sequence: TGTGCCAGCAGCTTAGTGGGGGGACTAGCGGGACCCAACTCCTACGAGCAGTACTTC.

This clone was seen a handful of times. The chain couples TRBV11-2 to TRBJ2-7; 7 bases line up with TRBD1. This CDR3 comprises 14 residues. The V segment lost 8 bases and the J segment 3 bases; nucleotides outside the gene matches: 10. Germline V CDR1 and CDR2: SGHAT, FQNNGV. The CDR3 is CASALTGQNYEQYF. CDR3 DNA sequence: TGTGCCAGCGCCTTAACGGGACAGAACTACGAGCAGTACTTC.

The chain recombines TRBV30 with TRBJ2-5, with 7 bases lining up with TRBD1. V was pared by 3 bases and J by 0 bases, with 1 base of the junction left unmatched. This CDR3 has 13 amino acids. The V gene's germline CDR1 is GTSNPN and CDR2 SVGIG (reference sequence). CDR3 sequence reads: CAWRDRNQETQYF. The CDR3 nucleotides read TGTGCCTGGAGGGACAGGAACCAAGAGACCCAGTACTTC.

Points on this clone: The junction departs from germline at one end; a sequencing error may be responsible. This sample also contains other DNA sequences that code for the same CDR3. V is TRBV27 and J is TRBJ1-1; D gene ambiguous. The germline V gene encodes CDR1 MNHEY and CDR2 SMNVEV (reference sequence). This CDR3 is 11 amino acids long. CDR3 loop: CASKGDTEAFF. CDR3 sequence (DNA): TGTGCCAGCAAGGGAGATACTGAGGCTTTCTTT.

The chain joins TRBV4-1 to TRBJ2-7; D is possibly TRBD1 (5 bases). The CDR3 has 15 amino acids. V gave up 0 bases and J gave up 7 bases, with 16 bases separating them. Germline V CDR1 and CDR2: MGHRA, YSYEKL. The CDR3 DNA is TGCGCCAGCAGCCAAGAGTTGGCAGGGTCCTTTGAGCAGTACTTC. This encodes CASSQELAGSFEQYF.

This clone showed up just once. V gene TRBV6-4 combines with J gene TRBJ1-5; 7 bases map to TRBD1. The ends lost 4 bases at V and 7 bases at J; junction bases unmatched: 7. The V gene's germline CDR1 is MRHNA and CDR2 SNTAGT. The CDR3 runs to 14 residues. The CDR3, as DNA: TGTGCCAGCAGTGGTGACAGGGTGCGGCAGCCCCAGCATTTT. Translated, it gives CASSGDRVRQPQHF.

The J gene is TRBJ2-5, the V gene TRBV7-2; D is ambiguous. Per the germline V gene, CDR1 is SGHTA and CDR2 is FQGNSA. The CDR3 totals 14 residues. V shed 1 base and J shed 1 base, with 7 bases lying between them. CDR3: CASSLDEIQETQYF. In DNA, the CDR3 is TGTGCCAGCAGCTTAGATGAGATCCAAGAGACCCAGTACTTC.

This clone was observed a handful of times. The chain uses TRBV29-1 and TRBJ2-7, with TRBD1 matching 8 bases. V gave up 6 bases and J gave up 3 bases; unmatched junction bases: 7. CDR1 SQVTM and CDR2 ANQGSEA come from the germline V gene. The CDR3 has 13 amino acids. This chain's CDR3 is CSVRTGRYYEQYF. In nucleotides, the CDR3 is TGCAGCGTCCGGACAGGGAGATACTACGAGCAGTACTTC.

The chain couples TRBV29-1 to TRBJ2-2; D uncertain. CDR1 and CDR2 from the germline V gene are SQVTM and ANQGSEA. Trimming removed 3 bases at V and 7 bases at J, with 9 bases between. The CDR3 covers 12 residues. For the CDR3, the DNA is TGCAGCGTTGAGTGGGGTAACGGGGAGCTGTTTTTT. Protein product: CSVEWGNGELFF.

The rearrangement uses TRBV27 and TRBJ2-3; possibly TRBD2 for D (5 bases). Per germline, CDR1 MNHEY and CDR2 SMNVEV (reference sequence). Trimming pared 2 bases from V and 2 bases from J, leaving 8 bases between. The CDR3 extends over 14 amino acids. CDR3: CASSLTDYTDTQYF. The CDR3 nucleotides are TGTGCCAGCAGTTTAACAGACTACACAGATACGCAGTATTTT.

J is TRBJ2-1 and V is TRBV4-1; 10 nucleotides align to TRBD1. From germline, CDR1 is MGHRA and CDR2 YSYEKL. Germline trimming cut 5 bases from V and 8 bases from J; bases unmatched to any gene: 9. This CDR3 comprises 15 residues. The CDR3: CASSLTGQGLDEQFF. In DNA, the CDR3 is TGCGCCAGCAGCTTAACGGGACAGGGGCTCGATGAGCAGTTCTTC.

V is TRBV18 and J is TRBJ2-7; D uncertain. This CDR3 is built from 13 residues. V lost 3 bases and J 4 bases, leaving 10 bases between the germline ends. Germline V gives CDR1 KGHSH, CDR2 LQKENI. The CDR3 bases are TGTGCCAGCTCACCCGAATTAGAGTACGAGCAGTACTTC. Translation: CASSPELEYEQYF.